This TCR beta chain appears in the sequencing data of a study of T cell responses to AZD1222 COVID-19 vaccine. Study-wide results and caveats: Epitopes outside B.1.351 and B.1.1.7 mutated regions reportedly drew nearly half of spike TCRs. Elevations in Spike-specific TCR breadth and depth followed administration of two AZD1222 doses. The donor cohort was predominantly white British with a female majority, and clonal diversity may have been underestimated.

The assay was immunoSEQ multiplex PCR, and TCRdb's table has in-frame clones only and misses some. The sample lists 170,000 or so clones, around 90% occurring once. Remarks on this clone: Antigen: not known.

Trimming at V came to 3 bases and at J to 7 bases, leaving 1 base not matched to a gene. The CDR3 runs to 13 residues. Looked up from germline, CDR1 is MNHNS and CDR2 is SASEGT. Sequencing was performed on peripheral blood, taken 28 days after the second AZD1222 dose. The receptor's source is an adult who received the AZD1222 COVID-19 vaccine. V and J are TRBV6-1 and TRBJ1-2, with 11 bases matching TRBD1. The CDR3 sequence is CASSEGTGGGYTF. For the CDR3, the DNA is TGTGCCAGCAGTGAGGGGACAGGGGGTGGCTACACCTTC.